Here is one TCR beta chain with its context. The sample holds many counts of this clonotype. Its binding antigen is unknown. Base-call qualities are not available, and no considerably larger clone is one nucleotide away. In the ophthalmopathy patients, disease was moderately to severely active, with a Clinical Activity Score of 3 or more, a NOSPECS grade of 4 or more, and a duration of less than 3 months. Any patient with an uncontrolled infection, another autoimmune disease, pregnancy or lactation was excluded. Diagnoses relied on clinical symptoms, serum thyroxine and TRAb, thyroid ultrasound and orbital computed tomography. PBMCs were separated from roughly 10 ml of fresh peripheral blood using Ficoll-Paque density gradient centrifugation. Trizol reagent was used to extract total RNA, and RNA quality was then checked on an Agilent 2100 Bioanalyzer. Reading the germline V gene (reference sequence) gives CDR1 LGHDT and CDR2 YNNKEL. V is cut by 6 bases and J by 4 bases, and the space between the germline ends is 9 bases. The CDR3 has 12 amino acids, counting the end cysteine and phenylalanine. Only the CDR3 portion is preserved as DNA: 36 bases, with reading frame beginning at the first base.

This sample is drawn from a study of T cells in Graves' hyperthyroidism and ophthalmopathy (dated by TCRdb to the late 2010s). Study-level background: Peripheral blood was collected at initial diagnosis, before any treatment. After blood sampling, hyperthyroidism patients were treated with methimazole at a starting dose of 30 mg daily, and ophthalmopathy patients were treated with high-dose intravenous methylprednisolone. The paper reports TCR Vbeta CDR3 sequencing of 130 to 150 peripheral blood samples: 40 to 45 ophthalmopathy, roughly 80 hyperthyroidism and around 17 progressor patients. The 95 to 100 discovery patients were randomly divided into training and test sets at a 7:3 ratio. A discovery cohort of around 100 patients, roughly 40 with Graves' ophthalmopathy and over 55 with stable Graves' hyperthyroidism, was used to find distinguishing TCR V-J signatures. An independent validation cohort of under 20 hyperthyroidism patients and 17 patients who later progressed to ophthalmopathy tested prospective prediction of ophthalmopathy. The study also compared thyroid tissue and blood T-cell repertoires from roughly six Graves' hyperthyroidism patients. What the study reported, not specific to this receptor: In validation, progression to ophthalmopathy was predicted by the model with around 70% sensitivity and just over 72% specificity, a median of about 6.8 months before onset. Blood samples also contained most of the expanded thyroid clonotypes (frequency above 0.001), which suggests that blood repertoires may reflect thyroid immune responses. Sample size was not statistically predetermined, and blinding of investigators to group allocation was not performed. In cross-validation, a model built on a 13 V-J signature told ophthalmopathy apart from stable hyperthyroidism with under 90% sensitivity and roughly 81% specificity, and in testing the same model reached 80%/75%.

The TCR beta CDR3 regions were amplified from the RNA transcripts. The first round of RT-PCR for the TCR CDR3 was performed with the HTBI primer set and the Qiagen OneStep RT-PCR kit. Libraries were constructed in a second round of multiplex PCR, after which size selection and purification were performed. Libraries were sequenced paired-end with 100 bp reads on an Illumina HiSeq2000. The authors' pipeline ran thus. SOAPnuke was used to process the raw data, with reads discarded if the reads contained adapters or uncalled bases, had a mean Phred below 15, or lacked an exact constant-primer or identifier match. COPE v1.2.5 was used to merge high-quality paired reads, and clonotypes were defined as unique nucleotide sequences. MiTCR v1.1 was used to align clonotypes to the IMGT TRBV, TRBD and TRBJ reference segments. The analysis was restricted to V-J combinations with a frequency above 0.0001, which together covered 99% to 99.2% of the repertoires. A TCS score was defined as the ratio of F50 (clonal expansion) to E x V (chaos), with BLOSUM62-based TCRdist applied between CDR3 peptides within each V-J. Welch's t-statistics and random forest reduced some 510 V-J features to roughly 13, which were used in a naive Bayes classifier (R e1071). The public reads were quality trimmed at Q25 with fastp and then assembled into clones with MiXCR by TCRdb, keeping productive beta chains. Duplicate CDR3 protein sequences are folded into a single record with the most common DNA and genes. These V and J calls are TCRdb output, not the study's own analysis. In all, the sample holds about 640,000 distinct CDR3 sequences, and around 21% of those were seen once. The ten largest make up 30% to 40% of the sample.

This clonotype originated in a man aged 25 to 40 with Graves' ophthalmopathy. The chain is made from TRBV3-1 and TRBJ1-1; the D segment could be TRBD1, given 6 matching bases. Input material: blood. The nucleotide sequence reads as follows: TGTGCCAGCAGTAGGGGGACCACTGAAGCTTTCTTT. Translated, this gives CASSRGTTEAFF.